This entry lists 20 T cell receptor beta chains sequenced from one sample in a study of control samples from healthy donors and cancer patients. Some clones are missing from TCRdb's copy, which holds only in-frame ones; the method was immunoSEQ multiplex PCR. The sample holds about 130,000 clones, roughly 91% seen once. The sequenced sample was PBMCs. The origin of the receptors is a man in his fifties or sixties with head and neck cancer.

This chain's CDR3 is CASSYRTGMNTEAFF. The CDR3 DNA reads TGTGCCAGCAGTTACCGGACAGGGATGAACACTGAAGCTTTCTTT. This rearrangement joins TRBV6-5 to TRBJ1-1, with TRBD1 identical over 8 bases. Germline V gene data show CDR1 as MNHEY and CDR2 as SVGAGI. Losses at the gene ends were 2 bases for V and 0 bases for J; bases not matched to a gene: 2. The CDR3 covers 15 residues.

The rearrangement links TRBV7-9 to TRBJ2-5, with TRBD2 matching over 13 bases. J was trimmed by 7 bases and V by 4 bases; bases with no gene match: 15. The CDR3 covers 18 residues. Looked up from germline, CDR1 is SEHNR and CDR2 is FQNEAQ (reference sequence). CDR3 sequence (DNA): TGTGCCAGCAGCTCTGGACTAGCGGGGGCTAAAACCCTCGGGACCCAGTACTTC. Translating gives CASSSGLAGAKTLGTQYF.

The chain has TRBV7-2 and TRBJ2-3; D unresolved. The V gene lost 1 base and the J gene lost 1 base, with 9 bases spanning the gap. This CDR3 is built from 15 residues. Looked up from germline, CDR1 is SGHTA and CDR2 is FQGNSA. CDR3 sequence: CASSLGGSGTDTQYF. For the CDR3, the DNA is TGTGCCAGCAGCTTAGGTGGGTCAGGCACAGATACGCAGTATTTT.

The CDR3 spells CASSMEGHRDTQYF. CDR3 bases: TGTGCCAGTAGTATGGAGGGGCATAGAGATACGCAGTATTTT. The V and J genes are TRBV19 and TRBJ2-3; D is perhaps TRBD2 (6 bases). The CDR3 length is 14 residues. V was trimmed by 3 bases and J by 5 bases, leaving 12 bases between them. Germline CDR1 and CDR2: LNHDA and SQIVND (reference sequence).

V gene TRBV11-1 combines with J gene TRBJ2-1; possible D gene TRBD2, 6 bases. The CDR3 totals 14 residues. The V and J ends lost 3 bases and 4 bases respectively, with 10 bases between them. Germline CDR1 SGHAT, CDR2 FQDESV (reference sequence). The CDR3 region is CASSFGRDYNEQFF. Here the CDR3 DNA reads TGTGCCAGCAGCTTTGGGCGGGATTACAATGAGCAGTTCTTC.

J is TRBJ1-5 and V is TRBV19; the D gene is possibly TRBD1 (6 bases). The V and J ends lost 4 bases and 7 bases respectively, with 20 bases between them. CDR3 length equals 16 residues. Germline V gene data show CDR1 as LNHDA and CDR2 as SQIVND (reference sequence). CDR3 in amino acids: CASSNGDMRPGQPQHF. In nucleotides, the CDR3 is TGTGCCAGTAGTAACGGGGACATGCGTCCGGGGCAGCCCCAGCATTTT. The full variable domain, with the rest looked up from reference TRBV19 and TRBJ1-5, is DGGITQSPKYLFRKEGQNVTLSCEQNLNHDAMYWYRQDPGQGLRLIYYSQIVNDFQKGDIAEGYSVSREKKESFPLTVTSAQKNPTAFYLCASSNGDMRPGQPQHFGDGTRLSIL.

The gene calls are TRBV7-3 and TRBJ2-3; 12 bases fit TRBD2. J was trimmed by 0 bases and V by 2 bases; bases with no gene match: 0. Germline V gives CDR1 SGHTA, CDR2 FQGTGA. The length of the CDR3 is 16 residues. The chain's CDR3 is CASSLGTSGSTDTQYF. DNA of the CDR3: TGTGCCAGCAGCTTAGGGACTAGCGGGAGCACAGATACGCAGTATTTT.

The V and J genes are TRBV5-4 and TRBJ2-7, with 11 bases that match TRBD2. V dropped 4 bases and J dropped 4; count of bases not matched to a gene: 7. Germline V gene sequence: CDR1 SGHNT, CDR2 YYREEE (reference sequence). This CDR3 comprises 15 residues. The CDR3 is CASSSASGGRYEQYF. As DNA, the CDR3 is TGTGCCAGCAGCAGCGCTAGCGGGGGGAGGTACGAGCAGTACTTC.

The J gene is TRBJ2-7, the V gene TRBV7-8, with D possibly being TRBD1 (6 bases). V shed 5 bases and J shed 3 bases, with 14 bases lying between them. This CDR3 spans 14 amino acids. Germline CDR1 is SGHVS and CDR2 is FQNEAQ. CDR3: CASSRGGGDYEQYF. The CDR3 DNA follows: TGTGCCAGCAGCCGAGGTGGGGGCGACTACGAGCAGTACTTC.

Of note for this clone: This CDR3 is also generated by other DNA sequences in the sample. J is TRBJ1-1 and V is TRBV6-5; possible D gene TRBD1, 5 bases. Germline V gene lookup returns CDR1 MNHEY and CDR2 SVGAGI. V was pared by 2 bases and J by 1 base, with 5 bases between. There are 13 residues in the CDR3. The CDR3 DNA sequence: TGTGCCAGCAGTTACGGGGGGAACACTGAAGCTTTCTTT. Protein sequence: CASSYGGNTEAFF.

V usage is TRBV7-9 and J usage is TRBJ2-1; D gene unclear. V shed 4 bases and J shed 0 bases, with 10 bases lying between them. Germline CDR1 SEHNR, CDR2 FQNEAQ (reference sequence). The CDR3 runs 15 residues. As DNA, the CDR3 is TGTGCCAGCAGCTACCACCGAAGCTCCTACAATGAGCAGTTCTTC. Translation: CASSYHRSSYNEQFF.

This chain links TRBV30 with TRBJ2-7; D possibly corresponds to TRBD2 (6 bases). The CDR3 length is 17 residues. V was shortened by 0 bases and J by 1 base, with 19 bases between the two germline ends. Germline V gene data show CDR1 as GTSNPN and CDR2 as SVGIG (reference sequence). This chain's CDR3 is CAWSVRGKDFQSYEQYF. In DNA form, the CDR3 reads TGTGCCTGGAGTGTGCGCGGGAAGGACTTCCAATCCTACGAGCAGTACTTC.

This chain connects TRBV20-1 to TRBJ2-3, with D maybe TRBD1 (6 bases). The CDR3 is made up of 15 amino acids. V lost 3 bases and J 0 bases, leaving 13 bases between the germline ends. CDR1 is DFQATT and CDR2 is SNEGSKA in the germline V gene (reference sequence). The CDR3 here is CSASRGGSSTDTQYF. In nucleotides, the CDR3 is TGCAGTGCTAGTCGTGGGGGCTCAAGCACAGATACGCAGTATTTT.

J is TRBJ2-2 and V is TRBV3-1 (or the pseudogene TRBV3-2); tentatively, D is TRBD1 (6 bases). The CDR3 runs 15 residues. Germline values: CDR1 LGHDT, CDR2 YNNKEL (reference sequence). V was clipped by 0 bases and J by 7 bases, with 12 bases between them. For the CDR3, the DNA is TGTGCCAGCAGCCAAGAGTGGGACATTGGCGGGGAGCTGTTTTTT. It encodes CASSQEWDIGGELFF.

This clone was found once. Compared with germline, one end of the junction differs, possibly owing to a read error. V is TRBV6-2 or TRBV6-3 and J is TRBJ2-7, with D perhaps matching TRBD1 (5 bases). Germline V CDR1 and CDR2: MNHEY, SVGEGT. The CDR3 contains 15 residues. The CDR3 region has the DNA TGTGCCAGCAGTTACTCCTGGTCATGGGGCGGCGACTCGTCTTTC. Its protein product is CASSYSWSWGGDSSF.

The chain couples TRBV7-2 to TRBJ2-3; D uncertain. CDR3 length equals 12 residues. V dropped 0 bases and J dropped 6 bases, with 4 bases sitting between them. Germline lookup yields CDR1 SGHTA and CDR2 FQGNSA. The CDR3, as DNA: TGTGCCAGCAGCTTAGCGCCGGATACGCAGTATTTT. This encodes CASSLAPDTQYF.

The chain uses TRBV9 and TRBJ2-3; 9 bases are shared with TRBD1. The trim removed 4 bases at V and 2 bases at J, leaving 11 bases unmatched. The germline CDR1 and CDR2 sequences are SGDLS and YYNGEE. This CDR3 contains 17 residues. The CDR3 reads CASSPGDRVGPTDTQYF. The CDR3 DNA reads TGTGCCAGCAGCCCTGGGGACAGGGTGGGTCCCACAGATACGCAGTATTTT. Using reference TRBV9 and TRBJ2-3 for the parts outside the CDR3, the full variable domain is DSGVTQTPKHLITATGQRVTLRCSPRSGDLSVYWYQQSLDQGLQFLIQYYNGEERAKGNILERFSAQQFPDLHSELNLSSLELGDSALYFCASSPGDRVGPTDTQYFGPGTRLTVL.

This clone has only one observation. This chain connects TRBV12-3 or TRBV12-4 to TRBJ1-1; the D is unclear. V was cut by 4 bases and J by 0 bases, with 6 bases left in between. The CDR3 length is 13 residues. The CDR3 bases are TGTGCCAGCAGTTCTTTCCTGAACACTGAAGCTTTCTTT. It encodes CASSSFLNTEAFF.

This sequence joins TRBV6-5 and TRBJ2-3; D may be TRBD1 or TRBD2 (6 bases each). V lost 7 bases to trimming and J lost 8 bases, with 16 bases between them. The CDR3 is made up of 13 amino acids. The germline V gene has CDR1 MNHEY and CDR2 SVGAGI. Written as DNA, the CDR3 is TGTGCCAGCACCCAGGGGACTCCTATTACGCAGTATTTT. Translation: CASTQGTPITQYF.

The V gene is TRBV18, the J gene TRBJ2-2; D is undetermined. Germline CDR1 is KGHSH and CDR2 is LQKENI. Trimming removed 3 bases at V and 2 bases at J, with 13 bases between. This CDR3 is built from 16 residues. The CDR3 spells CASSPPIERNTGELFF. Written as DNA, the CDR3 is TGTGCCAGCTCACCTCCTATCGAGAGAAACACCGGGGAGCTGTTTTTT.